One TCR beta chain is described in this entry. What antigen it recognizes has not been identified. Nothing much larger sits one base from this clone, and base qualities are not available. From its cysteine to its phenylalanine, the CDR3 spans 13 amino acids. Left in the record is the CDR3 DNA by itself, 39 bases read in frame from the first base. The germline V gene (reference sequence) yields MNHNY for CDR1 and SVGAGI for CDR2. From V the trimming removes 5 bases and from J it removes 9 bases, while the gene matches leave 6 bases of the junction unaccounted for. The sample originates from a study of identical twins (dated by TCRdb to the mid-2010s). Looking at the study overall: The study deep-sequenced TCR alpha and beta repertoires from monozygotic twins, unrelated adults of various ages and cord blood to test whether fetal clonotypes persist. To rule out contamination, replicate twin experiments were performed at different times with different library preparation protocols. Overall results and qualifications from the work: Because the same donors could not be followed over many years, the conclusions depended on cross-sectional statistical analysis. Out-of-frame TCR alpha sequences shared between twins showed an excess of low generation-probability sequences compared with coincidental sharing between unrelated individuals. Invariant T cells such as MAIT and iNKT could partly confound zero-insertion analyses, although diverse VJ usage argued against such confounding for most clonotypes. In monozygotic twins, recombination models systematically underestimated out-of-frame TCR alpha sharing, but the models matched the sharing seen between unrelated individuals. Fewer insertions were carried by abundant cord blood beta clonotypes, a similar but weaker trend appeared in young adult naive repertoires, and no such trend appeared in memory repertoires. In beta out-of-frame sequences, excess twin sharing was weaker, because having fewer shared sequences lowered the signal-to-noise ratio.

The method behind the library was 5' RACE. The instrument given in TCRdb is Illumina HiSeq 2000. Template switching added a universal primer binding site, and the final cDNA carried a unique molecular identifier that allowed TCR cDNA molecules to be counted accurately. Specific primers in the conserved constant-segment region were used to synthesize first-strand cDNA for TCR alpha and beta chains. To control for contamination, each cDNA library was double barcoded with a SMART-Mk sample barcode plus Illumina barcodes. TruSeq adapter sequences along with Illumina sample barcodes were introduced in two successive PCR steps. The Illumina HiSeq platform was used with custom primers to sequence TCR alpha and beta cDNA libraries. The published analysis was carried out like this. Unique molecular identifiers were extracted from raw reads with MiGEC, and CDR3 positions were determined with MiXCR. Recombination models were inferred per individual with the repgenHMM and IGoR tools using an EM algorithm. Shared clonotypes were analyzed with the tcR package in R, and sharing was normalized by the product of cloneset sizes. Out-of-frame nonproductive sequences were analyzed to study raw recombination free of thymic and clonal selection effects. TCRdb cleaned the public reads at Q25 with fastp, built clones with MiXCR and kept in-frame beta chains. Each entry is one CDR3 protein sequence, shown with its most common DNA and genes. TCRdb, rather than the study authors, made the V and J calls. This sample comprises under 900,000 distinct CDR3 sequences, roughly 12% of them detected only once. The ten largest clones take up about 1.5% of the sample.

All donors were healthy Caucasians. The twin cohort consisted of three pairs of female monozygotic twins, all aged roughly 18 to 30 years. Peripheral blood mononuclear cells were used as the source from which RNA for TCR libraries was isolated. These sequences were also reported in another study, on yellow fever vaccine responses in identical twins. The second study's paper adds: According to the authors, in identical twins the way T cells responded to vaccination appeared partly convergent and partly personalized. In identical twins, the study followed T cell clones that responded to the vaccine with precision.

The source material was PBMCs. The TCR comes from a woman younger than 35 in good health. The rearranged chain carries TRBV6-6 and TRBJ2-1; 8 of the junction bases match TRBD1. The CDR3 sequence is CASSEQGAVEQFF. The base sequence is TGTGCCAGCAGTGAGCAGGGGGCAGTTGAGCAGTTCTTC.